This is a list of T cell receptor beta chains from one sample in a study of blood T cell repertoires in COVID-19. Sequenced by immunoSEQ multiplex PCR; TCRdb stores in-frame clones only, minus some. The sample shows about 300,000 clones, approximately 89% of them seen only once. Sequenced input: peripheral blood. These receptors originate from a woman aged 30 to 39 with COVID-19, enrolled during active disease. Each CDR3 is given with its conserved first and last residue. The D gene is left open where the match is weak. The size of a clone is reported for some rows only, either as once, few or many, or as a class for expanded clones.

clone size: -; D gene: -; J gene: TRBJ1-6; V gene: TRBV5-1; CDR3 DNA: TGCGCCAGCAGCGCGGGCTCGGGAAATTCACCCCTCCACTTT; CDR3 protein: CASSAGSGNSPLHF
clone size: -; D gene: TRBD1; J gene: TRBJ2-5; V gene: TRBV28; CDR3 DNA: TGTGCCAGCAGTGGGGACAGGGGTCAAGAGACCCAGTACTTC; CDR3 protein: CASSGDRGQETQYF
clone size: few; D gene: TRBD1; J gene: TRBJ2-5; V gene: TRBV5-1; CDR3 DNA: TGCGCCAGCAGGAAGGGACAGAGAGAAGAGACCCAGTACTTC; CDR3 protein: CASRKGQREETQYF
clone size: -; D gene: -; J gene: TRBJ2-6; V gene: TRBV5-4; CDR3 DNA: TGTGCCAGCAGCTCCCCCAGACTGAGCTCTGGGGCCAACGTCCTGACTTTC; CDR3 protein: CASSSPRLSSGANVLTF
clone size: -; D gene: TRBD1; J gene: TRBJ2-7; V gene: TRBV10-1; CDR3 DNA: TGCGCCAGCAGTGAGTCGGGACAGGGAATATACGAGCAGTACTTC; CDR3 protein: CASSESGQGIYEQYF
clone size: -; D gene: TRBD1; J gene: TRBJ1-4; V gene: TRBV19; CDR3 DNA: TGTGCCAGTAGTTCGTGGGGACAGCCTGCAACTAATGAAAAACTGTTTTTT; CDR3 protein: CASSSWGQPATNEKLFF
clone size: -; D gene: TRBD2; J gene: TRBJ2-1; V gene: TRBV2; CDR3 DNA: TGTGCCAGCAGTAGGACTAGCGGGAGGGGATACAATGAGCAGTTCTTC; CDR3 protein: CASSRTSGRGYNEQFF
clone size: -; D gene: TRBD2; J gene: TRBJ2-3; V gene: TRBV6-5; CDR3 DNA: TGTGCCAGCAGTTTCCGAGCGGGAACAGATACGCAGTATTTT; CDR3 protein: CASSFRAGTDTQYF
clone size: -; D gene: TRBD1; J gene: TRBJ1-2; V gene: TRBV7-8; CDR3 DNA: TGTGCCAGCAGCACATGGGGACAGGGCGCCTATGGCTACACCTTC; CDR3 protein: CASSTWGQGAYGYTF
clone size: -; D gene: TRBD1; J gene: TRBJ1-2; V gene: TRBV24-1; CDR3 DNA: TGTGCCACCAGTACGACAGGGGGGATTAACTATGGCTACACCTTC; CDR3 protein: CATSTTGGINYGYTF
clone size: -; D gene: -; J gene: TRBJ1-5; V gene: TRBV9; CDR3 DNA: TGTGCCAGCAGCGGAGGGAATAGCAATCAGCCCCAGCATTTT; CDR3 protein: CASSGGNSNQPQHF
clone size: -; D gene: TRBD2; J gene: TRBJ2-7; V gene: TRBV2; CDR3 DNA: TGTGCCAGCAGCATTAGCGGGAGGGCCTCCTACGAGCAGTACTTC; CDR3 protein: CASSISGRASYEQYF
clone size: -; D gene: TRBD1; J gene: TRBJ1-1; V gene: TRBV18; CDR3 DNA: TGTGCCAGCTCACCGGGACAGGGGAACACTGAAGCTTTCTTT; CDR3 protein: CASSPGQGNTEAFF
clone size: -; D gene: -; J gene: TRBJ2-1; V gene: TRBV30; CDR3 DNA: TGTGCCTGGAGTGTACTATCGGATGAGCAGTTCTTC; CDR3 protein: CAWSVLSDEQFF
clone size: -; D gene: -; J gene: TRBJ1-5; V gene: TRBV2; CDR3 DNA: TGTGCCAGCAGTGGGTCCCTAGATAGCAATCAGCCCCAGCATTTT; CDR3 protein: CASSGSLDSNQPQHF
clone size: -; D gene: -; J gene: TRBJ1-6; V gene: TRBV7-2; CDR3 DNA: TGTGCCATCGGACAGTATGATAATTCACCCCTCCACTTT; CDR3 protein: CAIGQYDNSPLHF
clone size: -; D gene: TRBD2; J gene: TRBJ2-1; V gene: TRBV10-2; CDR3 DNA: TGCGCCAGCAGTGAGTTCGGAGCGAGGGGACTAGCGGGAGGGCGCAATGAGCAGTTCTTC; CDR3 protein: CASSEFGARGLAGGRNEQFF
clone size: -; D gene: TRBD2; J gene: TRBJ2-1; V gene: TRBV2; CDR3 DNA: TGTGCCAGCAGTGAACAGCGGGATTACAATGAGCAGTTCTTC; CDR3 protein: CASSEQRDYNEQFF
clone size: once; D gene: -; J gene: TRBJ1-2; V gene: TRBV19; CDR3 DNA: TGTGCCAGTATGCAGGGGTTGATCTATGGCTACACCTTC; CDR3 protein: CASMQGLIYGYTF
clone size: -; D gene: -; J gene: TRBJ1-1; V gene: TRBV18; CDR3 DNA: TGTGCCAGCTCACCACTTAGCAGCCGTGAAGCTTTCTTT; CDR3 protein: CASSPLSSREAFF
clone size: -; D gene: -; J gene: TRBJ1-5; V gene: TRBV19; CDR3 DNA: TGTGCCAGTAGTATAGATCGGATAAGGGGGTTGGTGTACCTAGGTGCGGTGCAGCCCCAGCATTTT; CDR3 protein: CASSIDRIRGLVYLGAVQPQHF
clone size: -; D gene: TRBD1; J gene: TRBJ1-2; V gene: TRBV5-1; CDR3 DNA: TGCGCCAGCAGCTTGGAGGGGACAGGGGAATACACCTTC; CDR3 protein: CASSLEGTGEYTF
clone size: -; D gene: -; J gene: TRBJ2-5; V gene: TRBV18; CDR3 DNA: TGTGCCAGCTCACCACCGCAGGGGAGAGAGACCCAGTACTTC; CDR3 protein: CASSPPQGRETQYF
clone size: -; D gene: TRBD1; J gene: TRBJ1-2; V gene: TRBV7-2; CDR3 DNA: TGTGCCAGCAGCTTAAAAACAGGGGGCCAGTTTTACACCTTC; CDR3 protein: CASSLKTGGQFYTF
clone size: -; D gene: TRBD2; J gene: TRBJ2-7; V gene: TRBV4-1; CDR3 DNA: TGCGCCAGCAGCCAACCTTTAGCGGGGCAATACGAGCAGTACTTC; CDR3 protein: CASSQPLAGQYEQYF
clone size: -; D gene: -; J gene: TRBJ2-7; V gene: TRBV6-1; CDR3 DNA: TGTGCCAGCAGTGAATGGGGCAGTTCCTACGAGCAGTACTTC; CDR3 protein: CASSEWGSSYEQYF
clone size: -; D gene: -; J gene: TRBJ2-3; V gene: TRBV2; CDR3 DNA: TGTGCCAGCCTCACAGATACGCAGTATTTT; CDR3 protein: CASLTDTQYF
clone size: -; D gene: -; J gene: TRBJ2-5; V gene: TRBV11-3; CDR3 DNA: TGTGCCAGCAGCTTGGGGCAGCCAGGGGAGACCCAGTACTTC; CDR3 protein: CASSLGQPGETQYF
clone size: -; D gene: TRBD2; J gene: TRBJ2-1; V gene: TRBV12-5; CDR3 DNA: TGTGCTAGTGGTTTCGCTAGCGGGGTCTACAATGAGCAGTTCTTC; CDR3 protein: CASGFASGVYNEQFF
clone size: -; D gene: -; J gene: TRBJ1-3; V gene: TRBV7-9; CDR3 DNA: TGTGCCAGCAGCTTAGGACCCGGGCCCGGGGACACCATATATTTT; CDR3 protein: CASSLGPGPGDTIYF
clone size: -; D gene: -; J gene: TRBJ1-4; V gene: TRBV5-1; CDR3 DNA: TGCGCCAGCAGCTTGGCCGGGGGATTAAATGAAAAACTGTTTTTT; CDR3 protein: CASSLAGGLNEKLFF
clone size: few; D gene: -; J gene: TRBJ1-6; V gene: TRBV5-1; CDR3 DNA: TGCGCCAGCAATCCAGGGAACTATAATTCACCCCTCCACTTT; CDR3 protein: CASNPGNYNSPLHF
clone size: -; D gene: TRBD2; J gene: TRBJ2-1; V gene: TRBV18; CDR3 DNA: TGTGCCAGCTCACCACGGACTAGCGGGAGCGGTCCCCTTGAGCAGTTCTTC; CDR3 protein: CASSPRTSGSGPLEQFF
clone size: -; D gene: -; J gene: TRBJ2-4; V gene: TRBV1; CDR3 DNA: TGCACCAGCAGCCAAGATTGGTGGGGACTACCACTTTCTAAATGGGCCAAAAACATTCAGTACTTC; CDR3 protein: CTSSQDWWGLPLSKWAKNIQYF
clone size: -; D gene: -; J gene: TRBJ2-1; V gene: TRBV14; CDR3 DNA: TGTGCCAGCAGCCGCGGGACAGTACAGTTCTTC; CDR3 protein: CASSRGTVQFF
clone size: -; D gene: TRBD1; J gene: TRBJ2-7; V gene: TRBV9; CDR3 DNA: TGTGCCAGCAGCGTAGGAGAGGGGGCCCACGAGCAGTACTTC; CDR3 protein: CASSVGEGAHEQYF
clone size: -; D gene: TRBD2; J gene: TRBJ2-2; V gene: TRBV27; CDR3 DNA: TGTGCCAGCAGTGGAGCGGGAGGGCCGGGCACCGGGGAGCTGTTTTTT; CDR3 protein: CASSGAGGPGTGELFF
clone size: few; D gene: -; J gene: TRBJ1-2; V gene: TRBV3-1/TRBV3-2; CDR3 DNA: TGTGCCAGCAGCCAAGCCGGGACAAGAGTCTATGGCTACACCTTC; CDR3 protein: CASSQAGTRVYGYTF
clone size: -; D gene: -; J gene: TRBJ1-1; V gene: TRBV6-5; CDR3 DNA: TGTGCCAGCAGTTACTCGGCAGGGTACACTGAAGCTTTCTTT; CDR3 protein: CASSYSAGYTEAFF
clone size: once; D gene: TRBD1; J gene: TRBJ1-2; V gene: TRBV5-6; CDR3 DNA: TGTGCCAGCAGCTTGGGACAGGGGACGTATGGCTACACCTTC; CDR3 protein: CASSLGQGTYGYTF
clone size: few; D gene: TRBD1; J gene: TRBJ1-4; V gene: TRBV6-5; CDR3 DNA: TGTGCCAGCAGGAGGAGGGGGACAGGGGATGAAAAACTGTTTTTT; CDR3 protein: CASRRRGTGDEKLFF
clone size: -; D gene: TRBD1; J gene: TRBJ2-1; V gene: TRBV19; CDR3 DNA: TGTGCCAGTAGTTCCCGGGGACAGGGGATGAACAATGAGCAGTTCTTC; CDR3 protein: CASSSRGQGMNNEQFF
clone size: -; D gene: -; J gene: TRBJ1-1; V gene: TRBV19; CDR3 DNA: TGTGCCAGTAGTATAGATGAGGTTTCGAACACTGAAGCTTTCTTT; CDR3 protein: CASSIDEVSNTEAFF
clone size: -; D gene: TRBD1; J gene: TRBJ2-1; V gene: TRBV30; CDR3 DNA: TGTGCCTGGAGTGTTGGGACAGGGACCTACAATGAGCAGTTCTTC; CDR3 protein: CAWSVGTGTYNEQFF
clone size: -; D gene: -; J gene: TRBJ1-1; V gene: TRBV30; CDR3 DNA: TGTGCCTGGATCCACAGCGGCATGAACACTGAAGCTTTCTTT; CDR3 protein: CAWIHSGMNTEAFF
clone size: -; D gene: TRBD1; J gene: TRBJ2-7; V gene: TRBV6-5; CDR3 DNA: TGTGCCAGCAGTTACGGGACCGGGACAGGCTACGAGCAGTACTTC; CDR3 protein: CASSYGTGTGYEQYF
clone size: -; D gene: -; J gene: TRBJ1-2; V gene: TRBV30; CDR3 DNA: TGTGCCTGGAGTCGACAGTCTGGCTATGGCTACACCTTC; CDR3 protein: CAWSRQSGYGYTF
clone size: -; D gene: TRBD1; J gene: TRBJ1-6; V gene: TRBV7-3; CDR3 DNA: TGTGCCAGCAGCTTAACAGGGGGCTCGGGTTCACCCCTCCACTTT; CDR3 protein: CASSLTGGSGSPLHF
clone size: -; D gene: TRBD1; J gene: TRBJ1-4; V gene: TRBV2; CDR3 DNA: TGTGCCAGCACCAAAAGGACAGGGGGCAATGAAAAACTGTTTTTT; CDR3 protein: CASTKRTGGNEKLFF
clone size: -; D gene: TRBD1; J gene: TRBJ2-7; V gene: TRBV28; CDR3 DNA: TGTGCCAGCAGTCCCGGACAGGGTTACGAGCAGTACTTC; CDR3 protein: CASSPGQGYEQYF
clone size: -; D gene: TRBD1; J gene: TRBJ1-2; V gene: TRBV5-4; CDR3 DNA: TGTGCCAGCAGCCTGGACAGGGGGTCTGGCTACACCTTC; CDR3 protein: CASSLDRGSGYTF
clone size: -; D gene: TRBD1; J gene: TRBJ1-6; V gene: TRBV30; CDR3 DNA: TGTGCCCTGGGATTTGACAGGGGATTCGGTAGTAATTCACCCCTCCACTTT; CDR3 protein: CALGFDRGFGSNSPLHF
clone size: -; D gene: TRBD2; J gene: TRBJ2-3; V gene: TRBV10-1; CDR3 DNA: TGCGCCAGCAGTGAGTCGACTCGGGCTAGCGGGAGAACAGATACGCAGTATTTT; CDR3 protein: CASSESTRASGRTDTQYF
clone size: -; D gene: TRBD1; J gene: TRBJ2-7; V gene: TRBV27; CDR3 DNA: TGTGCCAGCAGCTCACTGGACAGGGTCCACGAGCAGTACTTC; CDR3 protein: CASSSLDRVHEQYF
clone size: -; D gene: -; J gene: TRBJ1-1; V gene: TRBV5-4; CDR3 DNA: TGTGCCAGCAGCTTGGCTGGACAAGTAGGGAACACTGAGGCTTTCTTT; CDR3 protein: CASSLAGQVGNTEAFF
clone size: -; D gene: -; J gene: TRBJ2-5; V gene: TRBV5-4; CDR3 DNA: TGTGCCAGCAGCTCCCCCGAGGACAACCAAGAGACCCAGTACTTC; CDR3 protein: CASSSPEDNQETQYF
clone size: -; D gene: TRBD1; J gene: TRBJ1-6; V gene: TRBV27; CDR3 DNA: TGTGCCACCTCAAACAGGGGATTTAATTCACCCCTCCACTTT; CDR3 protein: CATSNRGFNSPLHF
clone size: -; D gene: TRBD1; J gene: TRBJ1-3; V gene: TRBV9; CDR3 DNA: TGTGCCAGCAGCACCCGACAGGGGACAGGAAACACCATATATTTT; CDR3 protein: CASSTRQGTGNTIYF
clone size: -; D gene: -; J gene: TRBJ1-3; V gene: TRBV18; CDR3 DNA: TGTGCCAGCTCACCACCCATTCGTAGTACTGGAAACACCATATATTTT; CDR3 protein: CASSPPIRSTGNTIYF
clone size: -; D gene: TRBD1; J gene: TRBJ1-2; V gene: TRBV29-1; CDR3 DNA: TGCAGCGTTAAAATCCCTAAGGGGGGGGACAGGCTTTATGGCTACACCTTC; CDR3 protein: CSVKIPKGGDRLYGYTF